Below are 2 T cell receptor beta chains sequenced from a single sample in a study of cytomegalovirus exposure and HLA in healthy donors. The data were produced by immunoSEQ multiplex PCR, yet TCRdb's version contains in-frame clones alone and is incomplete. The sample contains about 160,000 clones, 70% to 90% of which appear only once. Sequencing was done on a sample of PBMCs. These receptors came from a man between 18 and 29 years old in good health and CMV-seronegative.

This chain links TRBV10-1 with TRBJ2-1, with D perhaps matching TRBD2 (6 bases). The ends were cut back, 3 bases at V and 0 bases at J, with 12 bases in the middle. This CDR3 has 16 amino acids. The germline V gene encodes CDR1 WNHNN and CDR2 SYGVQD (reference sequence). The CDR3 DNA reads TGCGCCAGCAGTGAAGATCCAGCGGGCTCCTACAATGAGCAGTTCTTC. Residues: CASSEDPAGSYNEQFF.

Written as DNA, the CDR3 is TGTGCCAGCACCCCAGACAGGGGTTCGAGCGAGCAGTACTTC. This sequence encodes CASTPDRGSSEQYF. The chain links TRBV27 to TRBJ2-7, with TRBD1 identical over 8 bases. Germline CDR1 is MNHEY and CDR2 is SMNVEV (reference sequence). V lost 7 bases to trimming and J lost 6 bases; unmatched junction nucleotides: 11. CDR3 length: 14 amino acids.